The clone carrying this T cell receptor (beta chain) appeared a few times. The antigen is unknown. TCRdb ran MiXCR on the RT-PCR reads and lists one entry per CDR3 protein. The table has more than 550,000 distinct CDR3 sequences, approximately 12% seen once. The CDR3 has 13 amino acids. The germline V gene encodes CDR1 KGHSH and CDR2 LQKENI. V was pared by 2 bases and J by 2 bases, with 7 bases between. This sample stems from a study of response to subunit inactivated influenza vaccine. Notes on the study in general: That few new T cells are recruited by each seasonal influenza vaccination was the authors' suggestion.

This chain uses TRBV18 with TRBJ2-7; no firm D call. The source was PBMCs from blood, collected on the day of vaccination. The TCR sequence derives from a man aged 45-65 years who received an inactivated influenza vaccine. Here the CDR3 DNA reads TGTGCCAGCTCACCAAGTCACGCCTACGAGCAGTACTTC. Its translation: CASSPSHAYEQYF.